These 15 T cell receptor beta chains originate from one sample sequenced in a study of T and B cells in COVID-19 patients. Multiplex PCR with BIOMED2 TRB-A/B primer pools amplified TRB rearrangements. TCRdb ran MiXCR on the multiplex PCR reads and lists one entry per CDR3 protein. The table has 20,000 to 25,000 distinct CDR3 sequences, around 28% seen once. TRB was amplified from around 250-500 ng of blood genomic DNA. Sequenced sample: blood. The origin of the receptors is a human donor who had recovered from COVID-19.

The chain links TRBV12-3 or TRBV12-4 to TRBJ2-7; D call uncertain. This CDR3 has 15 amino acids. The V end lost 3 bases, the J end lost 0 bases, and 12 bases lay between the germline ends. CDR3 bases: TGTGCCAGCAGTTTGGGTCTGGCCAGCTCCTACGAGCAGTACTTC. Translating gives CASSLGLASSYEQYF.

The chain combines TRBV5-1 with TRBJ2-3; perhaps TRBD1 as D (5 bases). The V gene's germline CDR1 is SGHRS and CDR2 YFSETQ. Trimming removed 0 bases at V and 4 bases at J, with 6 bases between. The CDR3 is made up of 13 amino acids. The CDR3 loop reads CASSLAGSDTQYF. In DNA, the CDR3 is TGCGCCAGCAGCTTGGCAGGGTCAGATACGCAGTATTTT. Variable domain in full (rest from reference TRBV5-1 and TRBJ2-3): KAGVTQTPRYLIKTRGQQVTLSCSPISGHRSVSWYQQTPGQGLQFLFEYFSETQRNKGNFPGRFSGRQFSNSRSEMNVSTLELGDSALYLCASSLAGSDTQYFGPGTRLTVL.

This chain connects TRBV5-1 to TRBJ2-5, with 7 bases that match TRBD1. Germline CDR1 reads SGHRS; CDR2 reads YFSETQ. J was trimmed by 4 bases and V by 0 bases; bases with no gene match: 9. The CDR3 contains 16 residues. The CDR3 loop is CASSLGGQPFRETQYF. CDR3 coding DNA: TGCGCCAGCAGCTTGGGGGGACAGCCATTTAGAGAGACCCAGTACTTC.

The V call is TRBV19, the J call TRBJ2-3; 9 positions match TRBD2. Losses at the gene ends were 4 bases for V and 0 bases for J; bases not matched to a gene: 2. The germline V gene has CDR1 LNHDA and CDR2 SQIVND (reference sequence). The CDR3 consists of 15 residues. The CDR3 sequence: CASSRLAVSTDTQYF. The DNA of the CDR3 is TGTGCCAGTAGTAGACTAGCGGTTAGCACAGATACGCAGTATTTT.

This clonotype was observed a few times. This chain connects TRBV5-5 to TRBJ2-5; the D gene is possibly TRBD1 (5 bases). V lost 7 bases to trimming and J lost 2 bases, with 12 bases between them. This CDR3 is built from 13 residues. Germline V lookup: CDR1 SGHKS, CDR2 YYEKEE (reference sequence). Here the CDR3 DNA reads TGTGCCAGCTCAAGGGGCGGACAAGAGACCCAGTACTTC. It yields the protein CASSRGGQETQYF.

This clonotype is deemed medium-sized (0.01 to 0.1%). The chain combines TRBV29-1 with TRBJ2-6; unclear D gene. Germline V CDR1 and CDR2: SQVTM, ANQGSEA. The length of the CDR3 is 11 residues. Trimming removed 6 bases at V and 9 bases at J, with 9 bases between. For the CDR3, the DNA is TGCAGCGTGTTTTCCGGCAACGTCCTGACTTTC. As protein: CSVFSGNVLTF.

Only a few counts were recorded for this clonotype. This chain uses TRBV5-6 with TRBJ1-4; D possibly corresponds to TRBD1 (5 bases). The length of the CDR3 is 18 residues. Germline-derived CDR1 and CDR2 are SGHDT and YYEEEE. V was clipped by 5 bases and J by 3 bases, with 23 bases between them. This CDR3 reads CASSLDFQGLGANEKLFF. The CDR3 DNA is TGTGCCAGCAGTCTCGATTTCCAGGGCCTGGGGGCTAATGAAAAACTGTTTTTT.

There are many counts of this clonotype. The CDR3 reads CASSIPGQGRDTQYF. CDR3 in DNA: TGTGCCAGTAGTATCCCCGGACAGGGGAGAGATACGCAGTATTTT. V is TRBV19 and J is TRBJ2-3; 9 nucleotides agree with TRBD1. V gave up 3 bases and J gave up 5 bases; unmatched junction bases: 6. The CDR3 runs to 15 residues. Germline lookup yields CDR1 LNHDA and CDR2 SQIVND (reference sequence). The full variable domain, in which reference TRBV19 and TRBJ2-3 provide the parts outside the CDR3, is DGGITQSPKYLFRKEGQNVTLSCEQNLNHDAMYWYRQDPGQGLRLIYYSQIVNDFQKGDIAEGYSVSREKKESFPLTVTSAQKNPTAFYLCASSIPGQGRDTQYFGPGTRLTVL.

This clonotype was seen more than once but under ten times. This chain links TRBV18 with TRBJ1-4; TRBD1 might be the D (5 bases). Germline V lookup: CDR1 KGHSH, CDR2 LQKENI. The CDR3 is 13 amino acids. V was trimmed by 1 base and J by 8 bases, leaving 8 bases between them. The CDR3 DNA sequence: TGTGCCAGCTCACCACGCAGGGTCGAAAAACTGTTTTTT. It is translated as CASSPRRVEKLFF.

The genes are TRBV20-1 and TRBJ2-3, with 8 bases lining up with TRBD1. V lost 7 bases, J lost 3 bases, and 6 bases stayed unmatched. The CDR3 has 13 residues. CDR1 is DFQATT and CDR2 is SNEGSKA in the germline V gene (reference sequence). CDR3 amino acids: CSVKDRVTDTQYF. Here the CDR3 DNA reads TGCAGTGTCAAGGACAGGGTAACAGATACGCAGTATTTT.

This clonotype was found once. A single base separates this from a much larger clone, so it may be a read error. The CDR3 region is CASSAGGVYQETQYF. The CDR3 DNA sequence: TGTGCCAGTAGTGCGGGGGGCGTCTACCAAGAGACCCAGTACTTC. This chain joins TRBV19 and TRBJ2-5; 8 nucleotides line up with TRBD2. The CDR3 has 15 amino acids. After removal of 5 bases from V and 0 bases from J, the junction contained 5 bases not matched to a gene. In germline, CDR1 is LNHDA, CDR2 SQIVND (reference sequence).

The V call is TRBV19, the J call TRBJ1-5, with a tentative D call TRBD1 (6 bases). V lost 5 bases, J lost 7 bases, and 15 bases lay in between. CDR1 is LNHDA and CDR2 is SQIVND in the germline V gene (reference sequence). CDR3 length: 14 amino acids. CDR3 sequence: CASSPVQGGQPQHF. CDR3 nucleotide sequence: TGTGCCAGTAGTCCCGTACAGGGTGGACAGCCCCAGCATTTT.

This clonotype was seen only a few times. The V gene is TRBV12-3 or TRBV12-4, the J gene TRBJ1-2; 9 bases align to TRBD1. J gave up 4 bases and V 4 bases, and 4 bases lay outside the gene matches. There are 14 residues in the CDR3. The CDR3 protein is CASSSRQGGYGYTF. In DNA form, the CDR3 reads TGTGCCAGCAGTTCCCGACAGGGGGGCTATGGCTACACCTTC.

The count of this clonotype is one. In DNA, the CDR3 is TGCAGTGTTCAAAGACCCGGTTTGTCTGAAGCTTTCTTT. The encoded protein is CSVQRPGLSEAFF. The rearrangement uses TRBV20-1 and TRBJ1-1; unclear D gene. Trimming took 7 bases from V and 6 from J, leaving 18 bases between them. Looked up from germline, CDR1 is DFQATT and CDR2 is SNEGSKA (reference sequence). The CDR3 sequence is 13 residues long.

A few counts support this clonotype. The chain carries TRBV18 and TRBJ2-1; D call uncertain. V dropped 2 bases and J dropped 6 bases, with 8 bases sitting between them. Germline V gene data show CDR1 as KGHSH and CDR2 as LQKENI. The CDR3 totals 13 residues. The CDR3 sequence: CASSPVSPNEQFF. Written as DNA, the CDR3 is TGTGCCAGCTCACCAGTTTCTCCCAATGAGCAGTTCTTC.